This TCR beta chain was sequenced for a study of T-cell reconstitution after alpha-beta-depleted transplantation in children. The germline V gene has CDR1 PRHDT and CDR2 FYEKMQ (reference sequence). V was shortened by 5 bases and J by 6 bases, with 20 bases between the two germline ends. CDR3 size: 16 residues. Study findings and constraints: Expanded graft clones, several hundred of them, were reportedly the source of alpha-beta T cells about two months after transplant. T cells produced anew were the main source of T-cell counts and diversity one year after transplant. Surviving recipient T cells and thymic progenitors accounted for the high day-60 TCRbeta diversity observed in some patients.

This sample's TCRbeta library carried unique molecular identifier barcodes. TCRdb re-derived calls from the PCR reads in MiXCR, one entry per CDR3 protein. The sample comprises around 370,000 distinct CDR3 sequences, about a sixth of which are singletons, and about 41% rests with the top ten. Comments on this clonotype: Its antigen is still unknown.

This specimen was PBMCs, mostly from graft donor cells, taken 360 days after TCRalphabeta/CD19-depleted stem cell transplant. This TCR was recovered from a male patient under 10 years old who had a stem cell transplant for acute lymphoblastic leukemia, so the T cells may come from the graft donor. This chain uses TRBV13 with TRBJ2-1, with D possibly matching TRBD1 (6 bases). The CDR3 sequence is CASSTNGQPQINEQFF. The CDR3 nucleotides read TGTGCCAGCAGCACTAATGGACAGCCTCAGATCAATGAGCAGTTCTTC.